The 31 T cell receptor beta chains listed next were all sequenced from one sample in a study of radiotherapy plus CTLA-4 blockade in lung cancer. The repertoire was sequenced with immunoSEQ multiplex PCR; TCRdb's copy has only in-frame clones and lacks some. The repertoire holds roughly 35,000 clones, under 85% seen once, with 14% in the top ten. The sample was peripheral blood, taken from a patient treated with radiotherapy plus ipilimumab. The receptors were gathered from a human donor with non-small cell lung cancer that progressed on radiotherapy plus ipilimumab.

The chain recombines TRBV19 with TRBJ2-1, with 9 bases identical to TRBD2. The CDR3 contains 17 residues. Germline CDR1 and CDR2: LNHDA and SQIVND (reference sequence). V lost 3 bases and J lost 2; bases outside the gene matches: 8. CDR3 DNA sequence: TGTGCCAGTAGTATTCTACAGCGGGGGGCGACCTACAATGAGCAGTTCTTC. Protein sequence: CASSILQRGATYNEQFF.

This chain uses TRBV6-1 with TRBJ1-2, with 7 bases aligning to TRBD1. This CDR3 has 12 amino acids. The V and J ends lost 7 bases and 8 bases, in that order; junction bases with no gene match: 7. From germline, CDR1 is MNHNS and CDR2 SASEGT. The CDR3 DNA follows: TGTGCCAGCACTGGGACAGATCGAGGCTACACCTTC. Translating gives CASTGTDRGYTF.

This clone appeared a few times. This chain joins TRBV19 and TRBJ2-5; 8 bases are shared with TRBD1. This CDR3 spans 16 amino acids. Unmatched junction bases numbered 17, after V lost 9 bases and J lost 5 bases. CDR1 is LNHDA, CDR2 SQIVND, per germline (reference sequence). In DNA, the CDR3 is TGTGCCAGCAGGGACAGGCTCCGTAGCGGATCGGAGACCCAGTACTTC. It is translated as CASRDRLRSGSETQYF. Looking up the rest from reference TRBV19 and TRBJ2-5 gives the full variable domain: DGGITQSPKYLFRKEGQNVTLSCEQNLNHDAMYWYRQDPGQGLRLIYYSQIVNDFQKGDIAEGYSVSREKKESFPLTVTSAQKNPTAFYLCASRDRLRSGSETQYFGPGTRLLVL.

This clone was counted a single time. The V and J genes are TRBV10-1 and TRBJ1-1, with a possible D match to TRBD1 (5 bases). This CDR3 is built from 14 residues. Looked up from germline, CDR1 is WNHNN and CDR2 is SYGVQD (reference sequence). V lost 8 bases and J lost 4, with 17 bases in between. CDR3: CASSPRGGFTEAFF. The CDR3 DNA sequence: TGCGCCAGCTCCCCACGGGGGGGGTTCACTGAAGCTTTCTTT.

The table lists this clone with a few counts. CDR3 sequence (DNA): TGCGCCAGCAGCCACGAGAACGGCTATGGCTACACCTTC. It specifies CASSHENGYGYTF. The rearrangement joins TRBV4-3 to TRBJ1-2, with unresolved D. The germline V gene encodes CDR1 LGHNA and CDR2 YSLEER. The V and J ends lost 3 bases and 4 bases respectively, with 9 bases between them. This CDR3 is 13 amino acids long.

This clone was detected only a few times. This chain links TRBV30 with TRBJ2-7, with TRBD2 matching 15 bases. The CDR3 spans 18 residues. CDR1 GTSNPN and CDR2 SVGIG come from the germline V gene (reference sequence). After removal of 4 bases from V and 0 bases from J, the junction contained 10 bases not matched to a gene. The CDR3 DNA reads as TGTGCCTGGACCGGGACTAGCGGGGGGCTAAGGTACTCCTACGAGCAGTACTTC. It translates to CAWTGTSGGLRYSYEQYF.

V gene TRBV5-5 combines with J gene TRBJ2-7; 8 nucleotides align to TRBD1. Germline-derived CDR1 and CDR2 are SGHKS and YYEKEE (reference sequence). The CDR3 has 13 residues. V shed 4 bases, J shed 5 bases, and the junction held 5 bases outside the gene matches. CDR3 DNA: TGTGCCAGCAGCCGTGACAGGGGCAACGAGCAGTACTTC. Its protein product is CASSRDRGNEQYF.

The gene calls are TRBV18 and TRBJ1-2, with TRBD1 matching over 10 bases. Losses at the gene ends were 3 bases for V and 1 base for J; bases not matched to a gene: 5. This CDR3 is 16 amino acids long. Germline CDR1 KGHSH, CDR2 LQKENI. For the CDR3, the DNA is TGTGCCAGCTCACCGGGGGGACAGGGGTTTAACTATGGCTACACCTTC. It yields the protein CASSPGGQGFNYGYTF.

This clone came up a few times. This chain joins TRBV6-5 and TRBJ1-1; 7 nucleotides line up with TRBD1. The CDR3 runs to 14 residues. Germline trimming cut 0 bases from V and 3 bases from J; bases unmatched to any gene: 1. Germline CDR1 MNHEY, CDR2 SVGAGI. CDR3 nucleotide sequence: TGTGCCAGCAGTTACTCAGGGGGCGACACTGAAGCTTTCTTT. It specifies CASSYSGGDTEAFF.

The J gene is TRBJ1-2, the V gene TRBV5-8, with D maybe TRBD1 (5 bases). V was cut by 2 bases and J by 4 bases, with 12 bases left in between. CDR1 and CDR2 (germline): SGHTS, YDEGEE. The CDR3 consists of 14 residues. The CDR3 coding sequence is TGTGCCAGCAGCTTCGGGGGAAGCTTCTATGGCTACACCTTC. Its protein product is CASSFGGSFYGYTF.

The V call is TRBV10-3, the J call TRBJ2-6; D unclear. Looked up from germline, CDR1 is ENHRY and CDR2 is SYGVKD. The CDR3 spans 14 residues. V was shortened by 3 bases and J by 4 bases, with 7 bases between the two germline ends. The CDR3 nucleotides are TGTGCCATCAGTGAATCCTCCGGGGCCAACGTCCTGACTTTC. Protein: CAISESSGANVLTF.

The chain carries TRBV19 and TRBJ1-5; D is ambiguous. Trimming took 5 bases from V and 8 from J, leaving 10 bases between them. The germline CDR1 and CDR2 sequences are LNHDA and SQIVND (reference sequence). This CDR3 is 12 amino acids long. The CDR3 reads CASSPRFEPQHF. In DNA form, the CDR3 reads TGTGCCAGTAGTCCGCGGTTTGAGCCCCAGCATTTT.

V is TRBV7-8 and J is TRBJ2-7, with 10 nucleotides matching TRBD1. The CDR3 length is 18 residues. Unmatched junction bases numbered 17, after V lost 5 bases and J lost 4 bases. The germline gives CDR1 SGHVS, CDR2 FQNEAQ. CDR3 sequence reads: CASSLPRLGTGASYEQYF. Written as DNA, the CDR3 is TGTGCCAGCAGCCTCCCCCGGTTGGGGACAGGGGCGAGTTACGAGCAGTACTTC. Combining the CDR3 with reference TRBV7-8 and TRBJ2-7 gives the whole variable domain GAGVSQSPRYKVAKRGQDVALRCDPISGHVSLFWYQQALGQGPEFLTYFQNEAQLDKSGLPSDRFFAERPEGSVSTLKIQRTQQEDSAVYLCASSLPRLGTGASYEQYFGPGTRLTVT.

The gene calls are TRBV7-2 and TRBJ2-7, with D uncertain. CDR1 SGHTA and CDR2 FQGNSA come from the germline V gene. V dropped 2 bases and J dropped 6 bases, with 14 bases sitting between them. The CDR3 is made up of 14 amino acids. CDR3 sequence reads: CASSLSILGSEQYF. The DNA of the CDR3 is TGTGCCAGCAGCTTATCGATTCTGGGTTCCGAGCAGTACTTC.

Written as DNA, the CDR3 is TGTGCCAGTTCCGGACAGGACACTGAAGCTTTCTTT. Translated: CASSGQDTEAFF. The chain recombines TRBV2 with TRBJ1-1; 7 nucleotides agree with TRBD1. Germline V lookup: CDR1 SNHLY, CDR2 FYNNEI. The V segment lost 9 bases and the J segment 3 bases; nucleotides outside the gene matches: 4. The CDR3 has 12 amino acids.

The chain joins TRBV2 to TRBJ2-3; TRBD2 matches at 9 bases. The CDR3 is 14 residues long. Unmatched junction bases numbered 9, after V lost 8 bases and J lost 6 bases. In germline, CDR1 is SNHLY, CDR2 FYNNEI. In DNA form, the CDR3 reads TGTGCCAGCTCAAAAAGCGGGGGGTCTGATACGCAGTATTTT. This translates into CASSKSGGSDTQYF.

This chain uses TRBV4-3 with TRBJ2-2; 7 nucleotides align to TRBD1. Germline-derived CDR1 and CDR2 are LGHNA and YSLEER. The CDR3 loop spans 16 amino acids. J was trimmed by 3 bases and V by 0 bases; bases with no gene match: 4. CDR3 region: CASSQDEGQYTGELFF. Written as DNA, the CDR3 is TGCGCCAGCAGCCAAGATGAGGGACAGTACACCGGGGAGCTGTTTTTT.

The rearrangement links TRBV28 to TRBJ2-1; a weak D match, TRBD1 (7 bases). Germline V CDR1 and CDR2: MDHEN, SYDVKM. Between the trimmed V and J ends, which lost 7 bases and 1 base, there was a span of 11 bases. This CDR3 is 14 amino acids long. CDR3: CASTRGESYNEQFF. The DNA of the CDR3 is TGTGCCAGCACCAGGGGGGAATCCTACAATGAGCAGTTCTTC.

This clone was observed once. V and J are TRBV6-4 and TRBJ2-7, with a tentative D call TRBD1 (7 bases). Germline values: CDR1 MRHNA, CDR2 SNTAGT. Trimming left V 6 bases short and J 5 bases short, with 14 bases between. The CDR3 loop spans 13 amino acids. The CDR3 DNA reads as TGTGCCAGCAGGGATTCCAGGGGGGACGAGCAGTACTTC. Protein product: CASRDSRGDEQYF.

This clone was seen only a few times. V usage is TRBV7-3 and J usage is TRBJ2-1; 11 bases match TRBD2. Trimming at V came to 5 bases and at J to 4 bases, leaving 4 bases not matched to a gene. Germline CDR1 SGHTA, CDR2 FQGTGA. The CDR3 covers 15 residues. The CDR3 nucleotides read TGTGCCAGCAGCGCAACTAGCGGGGGATACAATGAGCAGTTCTTC. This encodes CASSATSGGYNEQFF. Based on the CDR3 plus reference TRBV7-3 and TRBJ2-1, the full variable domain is GAGVSQTPSNKVTEKGKYVELRCDPISGHTALYWYRQSLGQGPEFLIYFQGTGAADDSGLPNDRFFAVRPEGSVSTLKIQRTERGDSAVYLCASSATSGGYNEQFFGPGTRLTVL.

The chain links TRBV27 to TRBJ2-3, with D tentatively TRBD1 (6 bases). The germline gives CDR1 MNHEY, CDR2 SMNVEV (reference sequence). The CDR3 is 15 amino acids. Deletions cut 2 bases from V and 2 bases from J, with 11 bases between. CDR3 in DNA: TGTGCCAGCAGTTTAATACAGGGCTACACAGATACGCAGTATTTT. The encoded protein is CASSLIQGYTDTQYF.

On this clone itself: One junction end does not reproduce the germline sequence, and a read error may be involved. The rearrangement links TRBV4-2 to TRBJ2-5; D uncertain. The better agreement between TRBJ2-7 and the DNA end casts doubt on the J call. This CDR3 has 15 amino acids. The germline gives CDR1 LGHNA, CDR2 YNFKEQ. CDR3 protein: CASGQEHGGSYEQYF. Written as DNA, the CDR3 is TGTGCCAGCGGCCAAGAACATGGCGGCTCCTACGAGCAGTACTTC.

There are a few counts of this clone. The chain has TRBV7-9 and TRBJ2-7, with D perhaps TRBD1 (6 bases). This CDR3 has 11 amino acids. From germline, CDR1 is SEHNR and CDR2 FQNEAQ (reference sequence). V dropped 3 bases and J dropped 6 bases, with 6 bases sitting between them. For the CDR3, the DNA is TGTGCCAGCAGCTTGGGGGCCGAGCAGTACTTC. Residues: CASSLGAEQYF.

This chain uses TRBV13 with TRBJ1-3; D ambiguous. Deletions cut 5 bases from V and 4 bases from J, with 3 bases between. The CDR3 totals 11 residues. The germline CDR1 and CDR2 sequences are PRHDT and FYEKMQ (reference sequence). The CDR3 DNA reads TGTGCCAGCAGCCAGGGAAACACCATATATTTT. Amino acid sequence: CASSQGNTIYF.

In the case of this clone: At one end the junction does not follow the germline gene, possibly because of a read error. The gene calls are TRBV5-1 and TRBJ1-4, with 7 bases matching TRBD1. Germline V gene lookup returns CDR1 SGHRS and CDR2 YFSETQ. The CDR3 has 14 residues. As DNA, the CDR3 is TGCGCCCGCAGCCTGGTCTCAGGGGGGGGAAAACTGTTTTTT. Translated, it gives CARSLVSGGGKLFF.

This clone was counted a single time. Written as DNA, the CDR3 is TGTGCCAGCAGTTTACGGAGCGCCGATTCCGGGGAGCTGTTTTTT. This codes for CASSLRSADSGELFF. The chain joins TRBV27 to TRBJ2-2; D is ambiguous. The V end lost 2 bases, the J end lost 6 bases, and 13 bases lay between the germline ends. CDR1 and CDR2 (germline): MNHEY, SMNVEV (reference sequence). This CDR3 has 15 residues.

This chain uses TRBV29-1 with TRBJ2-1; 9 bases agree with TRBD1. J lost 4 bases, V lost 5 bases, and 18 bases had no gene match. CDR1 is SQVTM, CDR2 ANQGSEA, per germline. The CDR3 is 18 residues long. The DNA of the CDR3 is TGCAGCGTTAGCGGGGCCATGGGCGGGACAGGGAGATACAATGAGCAGTTCTTC. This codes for CSVSGAMGGTGRYNEQFF.

In DNA, the CDR3 is TGTGCCAGCAGGATACAGGGCAATCAGCCCCAGCATTTT. It yields the protein CASRIQGNQPQHF. The V gene is TRBV28, the J gene TRBJ1-5; a weak D match, TRBD1 (5 bases). CDR1 MDHEN and CDR2 SYDVKM come from the germline V gene. V was cut by 6 bases and J by 2 bases, with 8 bases left in between. This CDR3 contains 13 residues.

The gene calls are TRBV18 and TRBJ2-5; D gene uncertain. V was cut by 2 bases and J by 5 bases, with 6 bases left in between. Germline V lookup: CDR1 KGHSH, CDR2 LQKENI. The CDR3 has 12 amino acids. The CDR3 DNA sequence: TGTGCCAGCTCACCAGGACGGGAGACCCAGTACTTC. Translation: CASSPGRETQYF.

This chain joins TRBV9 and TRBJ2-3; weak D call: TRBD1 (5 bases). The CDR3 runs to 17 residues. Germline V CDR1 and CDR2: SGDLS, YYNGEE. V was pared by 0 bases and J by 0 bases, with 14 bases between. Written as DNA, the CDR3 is TGTGCCAGCAGCGTAGGGGTAGGGGCGGCTAGCACAGATACGCAGTATTTT. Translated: CASSVGVGAASTDTQYF.

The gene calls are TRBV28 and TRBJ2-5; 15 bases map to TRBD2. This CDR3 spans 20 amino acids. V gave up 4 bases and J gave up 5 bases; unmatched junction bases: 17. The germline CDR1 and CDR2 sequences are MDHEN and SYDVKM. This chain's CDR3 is CASSSRVGTSGGPGGETQYF. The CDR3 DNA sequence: TGTGCCAGCAGTTCCCGCGTCGGGACTAGCGGGGGGCCTGGGGGGGAGACCCAGTACTTC.